Below are 2 T cell receptor beta chains sequenced from a single sample in a study of CD8+ T cells in alopecia areata. Treatment defined: oral pan-JAK inhibitor, 5-10 mg twice daily. cDNA prepared by RNA extraction and subsequent reverse transcription served as the template for sequencing. Measured with immunoSEQ multiplex PCR; TCRdb has only the in-frame clones, and not every one. The sample lists about 200,000 clones, 55% to 75% seen once, with under 7% in the top ten. The material was CD4+ T cells sorted from blood, obtained at week 24, from a patient treated with tofacitinib. These receptors were obtained from a human donor with alopecia areata.

This clone was seen a handful of times. The chain uses TRBV18 and TRBJ1-5; 7 bases fit TRBD1. The trim removed 6 bases at V and 8 bases at J, leaving 10 bases unmatched. Germline-derived CDR1 and CDR2 are KGHSH and LQKENI. This CDR3 comprises 14 residues. The CDR3 protein is CASSLQGSIEPQHF. CDR3 sequence (DNA): TGTGCCAGCTCCTTACAGGGGTCTATTGAGCCCCAGCATTTT.

V is TRBV6-6 and J is TRBJ1-2; D possibly corresponds to TRBD1 (5 bases). The germline CDR1 and CDR2 sequences are MNHNY and SVGAGI (reference sequence). Trimming took off 8 bases at V and 4 bases at J, with 14 bases between the two ends. There are 13 residues in the CDR3. The CDR3 sequence: CASGGGDSYGYTF. The CDR3 region has the DNA TGTGCCAGCGGGGGAGGGGATAGCTATGGCTACACCTTC.